This T cell receptor (beta chain) was retrieved from a study of blood T cells in healthy people across ages. The study, taken as a whole, reports: No conclusive comparison of naive versus antigen-experienced cells was possible with unsorted PBMCs.

A word on this clonotype: Its cognate antigen is unknown.

This CDR3 spans 17 amino acids. After removal of 0 bases from V and 3 bases from J, the junction contained 10 bases not matched to a gene. The germline gives CDR1 SGHRS, CDR2 YFSETQ. Primed by a sample-barcoded 5' primer and a J-beta primer mix, a second PCR proceeded for about 7 to 11 cycles. MiXCR was run by TCRdb on the 5' RACE reads, yielding one entry per CDR3 protein. This sample has roughly 1.6 million distinct CDR3 sequences, with about 32% found just once. The TCR sequence derives from a woman aged 30 to 39 in good health. The chain links TRBV5-1 to TRBJ2-5, with TRBD2 identical over 8 bases. The material sequenced was blood. CDR3 coding DNA: TGCGCCAGCAGCTTGGGCCAGGCAGCGGGAGAGGAAGAGACCCAGTACTTC. It specifies CASSLGQAAGEEETQYF.